The sequence of this T cell receptor (beta chain) was determined in a study of shared clonotypes between healthy human individuals. For every subset, genomic DNA was evenly distributed across several immunoSEQ plates. It was roughly 200 ng DNA, about 30,000 T cell genomes, that sorted-subset replicate PCRs used. Libraries were prepared by immunoSEQ multiplex PCR; TCRdb keeps only in-frame clonotypes and omits some of them. The sample lists about 2.2 million clones, 90% to 95% occurring once. The CDR3 spans 14 residues. Germline assignment: CDR1 MDHEN and CDR2 SYDVKM. The V end was cut by 2 bases, the J end by 0 bases, with 6 bases between. CD45RO-negative CD8 cells positively selected for CCR7 made up the naive population, which excluded terminally differentiated effector memory CD45RA+ cells. Study-level points and caveats: The sharing of approximately 5.1% of naive CD4 clonotypes was seen across a handful of donors.

As regards this clone: The target antigen is unknown. This CDR3 is also generated by other DNA sequences in the sample.

This receptor was obtained from a young man in good health. Some clones in this sample may be carry-over from other donors' samples. The V gene is TRBV28, the J gene TRBJ2-3; D not resolved. Sequencing was performed on naive CD8+ T cells from PBMCs. CDR3 amino acids: CASSLGFSTDTQYF. Here the CDR3 DNA reads TGTGCCAGCAGTTTAGGGTTTAGCACAGATACGCAGTATTTT. The full variable domain, its missing parts supplied by reference TRBV28 and TRBJ2-3, is DVKVTQSSRYLVKRTGEKVFLECVQDMDHENMFWYRQDPGLGLRLIYFSYDVKMKEKGDIPEGYSVSREKKERFSLILESASTNQTSMYLCASSLGFSTDTQYFGPGTRLTVL.